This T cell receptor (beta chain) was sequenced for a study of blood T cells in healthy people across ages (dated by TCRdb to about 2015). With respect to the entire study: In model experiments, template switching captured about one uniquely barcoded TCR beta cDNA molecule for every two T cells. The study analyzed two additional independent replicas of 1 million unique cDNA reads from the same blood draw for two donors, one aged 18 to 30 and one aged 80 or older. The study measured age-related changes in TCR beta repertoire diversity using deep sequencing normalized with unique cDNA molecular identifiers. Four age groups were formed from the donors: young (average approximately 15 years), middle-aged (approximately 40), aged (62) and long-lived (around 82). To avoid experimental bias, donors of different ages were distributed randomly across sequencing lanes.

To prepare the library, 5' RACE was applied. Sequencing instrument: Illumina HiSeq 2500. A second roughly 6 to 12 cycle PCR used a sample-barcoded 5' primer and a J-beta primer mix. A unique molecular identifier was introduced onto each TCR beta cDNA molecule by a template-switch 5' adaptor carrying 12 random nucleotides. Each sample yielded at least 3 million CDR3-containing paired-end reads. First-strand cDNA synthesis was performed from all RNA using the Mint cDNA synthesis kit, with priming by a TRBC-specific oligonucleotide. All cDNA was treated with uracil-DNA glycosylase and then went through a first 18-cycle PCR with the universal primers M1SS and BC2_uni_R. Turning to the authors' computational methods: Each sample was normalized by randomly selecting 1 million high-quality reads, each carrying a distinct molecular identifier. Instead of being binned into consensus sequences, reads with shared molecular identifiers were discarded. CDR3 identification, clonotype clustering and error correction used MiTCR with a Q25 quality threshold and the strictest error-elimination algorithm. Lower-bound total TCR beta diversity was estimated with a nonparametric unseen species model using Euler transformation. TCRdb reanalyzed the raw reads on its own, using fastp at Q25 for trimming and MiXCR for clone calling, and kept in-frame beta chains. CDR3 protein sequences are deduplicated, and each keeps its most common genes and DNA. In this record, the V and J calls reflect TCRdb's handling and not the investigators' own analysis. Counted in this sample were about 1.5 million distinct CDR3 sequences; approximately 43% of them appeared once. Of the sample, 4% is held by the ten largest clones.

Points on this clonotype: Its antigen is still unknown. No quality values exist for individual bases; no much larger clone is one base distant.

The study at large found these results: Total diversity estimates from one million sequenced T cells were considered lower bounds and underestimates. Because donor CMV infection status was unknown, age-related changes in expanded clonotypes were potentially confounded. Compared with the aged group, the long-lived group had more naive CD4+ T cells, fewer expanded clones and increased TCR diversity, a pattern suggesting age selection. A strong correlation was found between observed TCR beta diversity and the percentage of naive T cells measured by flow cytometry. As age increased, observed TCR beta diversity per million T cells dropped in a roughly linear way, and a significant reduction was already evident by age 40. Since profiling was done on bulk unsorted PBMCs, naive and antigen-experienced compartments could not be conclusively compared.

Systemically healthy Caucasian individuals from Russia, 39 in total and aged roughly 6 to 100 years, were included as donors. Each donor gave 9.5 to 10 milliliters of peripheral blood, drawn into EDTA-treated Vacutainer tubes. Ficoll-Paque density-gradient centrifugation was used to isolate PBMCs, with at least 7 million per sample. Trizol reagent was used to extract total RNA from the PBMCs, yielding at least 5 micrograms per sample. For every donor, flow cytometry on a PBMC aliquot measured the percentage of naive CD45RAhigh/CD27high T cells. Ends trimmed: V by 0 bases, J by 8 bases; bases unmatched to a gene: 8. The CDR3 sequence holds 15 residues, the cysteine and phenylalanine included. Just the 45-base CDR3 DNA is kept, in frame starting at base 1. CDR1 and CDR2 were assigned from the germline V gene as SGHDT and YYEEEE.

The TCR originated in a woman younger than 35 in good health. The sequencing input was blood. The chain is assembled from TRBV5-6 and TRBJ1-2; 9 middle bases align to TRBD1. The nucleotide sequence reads TGTGCCAGCAGCTTGGAGGGGACAGGGACTATCGGCTACACCTTC. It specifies CASSLEGTGTIGYTF.